These T cell receptor beta chains were read from a single sample in a study of CXCR3-negative and CXCR3-positive naive CD8 T cells. Reanalyzing the 5' RACE reads, TCRdb keeps one entry per CDR3 protein, without DNA. This repertoire includes roughly 120,000 distinct CDR3 sequences. Sequencing was done on a sample of naive CXCR3+ CD8+ T cells from blood. The receptor source for this set is a human donor in good health. Some clones in this sample may be carry-over from other donors' samples. The CDR3 runs from the conserved cysteine through the conserved F or W.

V gene: TRBV29-1
J gene: TRBJ2-6
CDR3 protein: CSVEVHRGSGANVLTF

V gene: TRBV29-1
J gene: TRBJ2-1
CDR3 protein: CSVNSGGASDEQFF

V gene: TRBV29-1
J gene: TRBJ2-1
CDR3 protein: CSAHLSPDEQFF

V gene: TRBV6-2/TRBV6-3
J gene: TRBJ2-7
CDR3 protein: CASTKQGIGSYEQYF

V gene: TRBV7-9
J gene: TRBJ1-1
CDR3 protein: CASSPEAYMNTEAFF

V gene: TRBV7-6
J gene: TRBJ1-4
CDR3 protein: CASSPTGTGANEKLFF

V gene: TRBV13
J gene: TRBJ1-4
CDR3 protein: CASSSRQGRIANEKLFF

V gene: TRBV30
J gene: TRBJ1-2
CDR3 protein: CAWTPGAAGDGYTF

V gene: TRBV19
J gene: TRBJ2-7
CDR3 protein: CASSITAGPSYEQYF

V gene: TRBV19
J gene: TRBJ1-1
CDR3 protein: CATKNLGSQYPDMNTEAFF

V gene: TRBV14
J gene: TRBJ1-1
CDR3 protein: CASSQSPGDTEAFF